Sequencing of this T cell receptor beta chain was carried out in a study of blood T cell repertoires in COVID-19. Study-wide background: T cells, B-cell-depleted T cells, or PBMCs supplied cDNA or gDNA.

Original data processing: Reference gene primer amplification in the assay estimated nucleated cell counts. Some clones are missing from TCRdb's copy, which holds only in-frame ones; the method was immunoSEQ multiplex PCR. The DNA was the basis for D and trimming; V, J and clone size are from that table. The sample includes 100,000 to 150,000 clones, 85% to 90% of them seen just once. V was pared by 3 bases and J by 1 base, with 6 bases between. The CDR3 totals 13 residues. Germline V gene sequence: CDR1 LNHDA, CDR2 SQIVND (reference sequence). Source material: peripheral blood. The receptor's source is a man aged 45-60 years with active or convalescent COVID-19. The rearrangement links TRBV19 to TRBJ1-1; D unclear. The DNA for the CDR3 is TGTGCCAGTAGTATTTCTAGGAACACTGAAGCTTTCTTT. This translates into CASSISRNTEAFF.